The 16 T cell receptor beta chains below come from one sample, sequenced in a study of T cells in narcolepsy. Produced via immunoSEQ multiplex PCR; TCRdb's table is partial and in-frame only. The data contain over 30,000 clones, 84% of them singletons. The sample comprised CD45RA- memory CD4+ T cells from PBMCs. The source is a human donor with narcolepsy.

This chain joins TRBV6-5 and TRBJ2-2; a possible D gene is TRBD1 (5 bases). V was cut by 8 bases and J by 5 bases, with 12 bases left in between. This CDR3 comprises 13 residues. The V gene's germline CDR1 is MNHEY and CDR2 SVGAGI. This chain's CDR3 is CASCRAGTGELFF. The CDR3 coding sequence is TGTGCCAGCTGCCGGGCAGGGACCGGGGAGCTGTTTTTT.

The chain links TRBV18 to TRBJ2-5; D tentatively reads TRBD1 or TRBD2 (6 bases each). The CDR3 extends over 15 amino acids. V dropped 2 bases and J dropped 5 bases, with 15 bases sitting between them. Germline CDR1 reads KGHSH; CDR2 reads LQKENI. CDR3 protein: CASSPAQGRRETQYF. CDR3 in DNA: TGTGCCAGCTCACCAGCGCAGGGGAGGCGGGAGACCCAGTACTTC.

The rearrangement uses TRBV27 and TRBJ2-7; TRBD1 might be the D (8 bases). The CDR3 is 13 amino acids. V gave up 4 bases and J gave up 6 bases, with 13 bases separating them. Germline CDR1 is MNHEY and CDR2 is SMNVEV (reference sequence). For the CDR3, the DNA is TGTGCCAGCAGTTCCCACAGGGGGGGCGAGCAGTACTTC. Amino acids: CASSSHRGGEQYF.

The genes are TRBV6-5 and TRBJ1-1; unclear D gene. The ends were cut back, 5 bases at V and 1 base at J, with 8 bases in the middle. CDR3 length: 13 amino acids. Germline CDR1 reads MNHEY; CDR2 reads SVGAGI. This CDR3 reads CASSAGENTEAFF. CDR3 DNA sequence: TGTGCCAGCAGTGCGGGAGAGAACACTGAAGCTTTCTTT.

The chain recombines TRBV29-1 with TRBJ2-3; the D gene is possibly TRBD1 (6 bases). This CDR3 comprises 16 residues. V lost 7 bases, J lost 2 bases, and 22 bases lay in between. Germline lookup yields CDR1 SQVTM and CDR2 ANQGSEA. CDR3 nucleotides: TGCAGCGCCAATGGCAGGGGTACGGGGCCCACAGATACGCAGTATTTT. Translation: CSANGRGTGPTDTQYF.

V is TRBV7-9 and J is TRBJ1-2; D is ambiguous. Germline CDR1 SEHNR, CDR2 FQNEAQ (reference sequence). The CDR3 covers 13 residues. V lost 0 bases and J 5 bases, leaving 7 bases between the germline ends. The DNA of the CDR3 is TGTGCCAGCAGCTTAGCGGAGGAATATGGCTACACCTTC. This encodes CASSLAEEYGYTF.

V gene TRBV7-9 combines with J gene TRBJ2-3; D ambiguous. Trimming removed 1 base at V and 0 bases at J, with 5 bases between. Germline lookup yields CDR1 SEHNR and CDR2 FQNEAQ (reference sequence). The CDR3 spans 14 residues. The CDR3 protein is CASSLVTSTDTQYF. In nucleotides, the CDR3 is TGTGCCAGCAGCTTAGTGACTAGCACAGATACGCAGTATTTT.

This chain joins TRBV5-1 and TRBJ1-1; D remains ambiguous. Trimming took off 0 bases at V and 2 bases at J, with 8 bases between the two ends. CDR3 length: 14 residues. Germline CDR1 is SGHRS and CDR2 is YFSETQ. The CDR3 DNA reads as TGCGCCAGCAGCTTGGAATTGGGAAACACTGAAGCTTTCTTT. Protein: CASSLELGNTEAFF. Complete variable domain (other parts from reference TRBV5-1 and TRBJ1-1): KAGVTQTPRYLIKTRGQQVTLSCSPISGHRSVSWYQQTPGQGLQFLFEYFSETQRNKGNFPGRFSGRQFSNSRSEMNVSTLELGDSALYLCASSLELGNTEAFFGQGTRLTVV.

This chain joins TRBV15 and TRBJ1-4; weak D call: TRBD1 (5 bases). There are 13 residues in the CDR3. Germline lookup yields CDR1 LNHNV and CDR2 YYDKDF (reference sequence). CDR3 nucleotides: TGTGCGTCGGCCGGGGGGACTAATGAAAAACTGTTTTTT. Its protein product is CASAGGTNEKLFF.

This chain connects TRBV18 to TRBJ2-5, with TRBD1 identical over 8 bases. The germline V gene encodes CDR1 KGHSH and CDR2 LQKENI. The CDR3 runs to 16 residues. V shed 2 bases and J 4 bases; nucleotides not matched to a gene: 9. CDR3 sequence: CASSPRWGQVSETQYF. CDR3 nucleotide sequence: TGTGCCAGCTCACCAAGATGGGGACAGGTATCAGAGACCCAGTACTTC.

This clone has only one observation. The V and J genes are TRBV4-1 and TRBJ1-1; maybe TRBD1 (5 bases). V lost 1 base and J lost 10, with 16 bases in between. Germline loops: CDR1 MGHRA, CDR2 YSYEKL. This CDR3 region has 14 residues. CDR3 in DNA: TGCGCCAGCAGCCAAGTTCTTCGGACACCCCGAGCTTTCTTT. Its protein product is CASSQVLRTPRAFF.

The chain combines TRBV4-3 with TRBJ2-6; a possible D gene is TRBD2 (5 bases). The CDR3 totals 17 residues. Germline CDR1 and CDR2: LGHNA and YSLEER. V gave up 0 bases and J gave up 3 bases, with 12 bases separating them. The CDR3 DNA follows: TGCGCCAGCAGCCAAGAAGCATTCGGGAATGGGGCCAACGTCCTGACTTTC. Protein: CASSQEAFGNGANVLTF.

This clone was observed a handful of times. V and J are TRBV6-1 and TRBJ2-5; a weak D match, TRBD1 (5 bases). Judging by the DNA end, TRBJ2-7 fits better; the J call may be wrong. This CDR3 is 14 amino acids long. From germline, CDR1 is MNHNS and CDR2 SASEGT. The CDR3: CASRTNYQGNEQYF. The CDR3 nucleotides read TGTGCCAGCAGGACCAATTACCAGGGTAACGAGCAGTACTTC.

The J gene is TRBJ2-5, the V gene TRBV5-6; TRBD2 matches 8 bases. The J call is doubtful: the DNA matches TRBJ2-7 better. The CDR3 is 15 amino acids. Germline CDR1 is SGHDT and CDR2 is YYEEEE. The CDR3 spells CASSLPGLGSYEQYF. The CDR3 DNA follows: TGTGCCAGCAGCTTACCGGGACTAGGTTCCTACGAGCAGTACTTC.

The genes are TRBV6-1 and TRBJ2-2; D may correspond to TRBD1 or TRBD2 (5 bases each). V shed 7 bases and J shed 7 bases, with 16 bases lying between them. The length of the CDR3 is 14 residues. The germline V gene has CDR1 MNHNS and CDR2 SASEGT. The CDR3 reads CASTPVGVGGELFF. The CDR3 nucleotides read TGTGCCAGCACCCCAGTGGGGGTCGGCGGGGAGCTGTTTTTT.

The chain joins TRBV5-4 to TRBJ2-2; 11 positions match TRBD1. The ends lost 5 bases at V and 5 bases at J; junction bases unmatched: 5. This CDR3 contains 15 residues. The germline V gene encodes CDR1 SGHNT and CDR2 YYREEE (reference sequence). The CDR3 loop is CASRAGTGGTGELFF. The CDR3 DNA reads TGTGCCAGCAGGGCCGGGACAGGGGGAACCGGGGAGCTGTTTTTT.